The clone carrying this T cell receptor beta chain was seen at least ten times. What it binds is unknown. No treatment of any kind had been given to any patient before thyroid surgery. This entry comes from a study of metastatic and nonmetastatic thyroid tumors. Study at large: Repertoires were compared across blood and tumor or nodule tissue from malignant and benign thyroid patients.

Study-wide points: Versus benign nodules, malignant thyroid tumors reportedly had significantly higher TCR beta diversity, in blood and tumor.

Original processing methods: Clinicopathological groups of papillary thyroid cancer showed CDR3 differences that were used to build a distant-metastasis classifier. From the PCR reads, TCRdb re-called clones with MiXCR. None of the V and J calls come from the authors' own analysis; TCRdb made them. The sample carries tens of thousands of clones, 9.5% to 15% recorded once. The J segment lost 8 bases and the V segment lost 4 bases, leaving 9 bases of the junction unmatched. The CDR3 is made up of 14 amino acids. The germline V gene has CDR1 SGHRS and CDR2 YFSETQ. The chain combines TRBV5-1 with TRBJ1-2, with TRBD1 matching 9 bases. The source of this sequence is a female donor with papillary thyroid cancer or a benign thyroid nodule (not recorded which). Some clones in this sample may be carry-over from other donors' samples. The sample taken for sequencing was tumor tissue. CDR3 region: CASSRQDRGRGYTF. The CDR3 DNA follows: TGCGCCAGCAGCCGACAGGACAGGGGCAGAGGCTACACCTTC.